This section outlines one T cell receptor (beta chain) sequence together with its context. Its matching antigen is unknown. The data originate from a study of cytomegalovirus exposure and HLA in healthy donors. Study findings and constraints: As was reported, the HLA-A and HLA-B alleles of most subjects were accurately predicted from TCR beta sequences.

Researchers ran the PCR with 60 Vbeta and 13 Jbeta primers. Libraries were prepared by immunoSEQ multiplex PCR; TCRdb keeps only in-frame clonotypes and omits some of them. Of about 96,000 clones listed, more than 65% were seen once; the top ten hold around 3%. V was pared by 7 bases and J by 6 bases, with 9 bases between. Germline V gene sequence: CDR1 PRHDT, CDR2 FYEKMQ (reference sequence). CDR3 length: 11 amino acids. The sample comprised PBMCs. The receptor comes from a man aged 25-45 years in good health and CMV-seronegative. The V and J genes are TRBV13 and TRBJ1-2, with D perhaps matching TRBD1 (6 bases). Here the CDR3 reads CASKGGHGYTF. The CDR3 coding sequence is TGTGCCAGCAAAGGGGGTCATGGCTACACCTTC.